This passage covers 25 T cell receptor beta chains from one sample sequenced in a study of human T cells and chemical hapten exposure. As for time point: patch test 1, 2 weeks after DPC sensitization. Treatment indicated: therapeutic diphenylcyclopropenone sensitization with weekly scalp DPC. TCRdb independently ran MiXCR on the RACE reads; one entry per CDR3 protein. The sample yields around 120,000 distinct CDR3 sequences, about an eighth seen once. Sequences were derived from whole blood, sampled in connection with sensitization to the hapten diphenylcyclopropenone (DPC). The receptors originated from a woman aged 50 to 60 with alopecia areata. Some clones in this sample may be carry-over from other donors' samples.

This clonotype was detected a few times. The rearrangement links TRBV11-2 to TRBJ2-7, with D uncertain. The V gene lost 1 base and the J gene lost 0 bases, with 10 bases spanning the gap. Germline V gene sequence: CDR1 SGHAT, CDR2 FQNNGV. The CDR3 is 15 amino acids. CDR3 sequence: CASSLVTGGSYEQYF. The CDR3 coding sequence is TGTGCCAGCAGCTTAGTAACCGGTGGCTCCTACGAGCAGTACTTC.

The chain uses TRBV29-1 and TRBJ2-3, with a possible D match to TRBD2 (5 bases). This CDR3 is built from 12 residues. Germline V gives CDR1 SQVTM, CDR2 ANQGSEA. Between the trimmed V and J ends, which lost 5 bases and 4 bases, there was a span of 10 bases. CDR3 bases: TGCAGCGTTCGAGGGCCCGCAGATACGCAGTATTTT. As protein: CSVRGPADTQYF.

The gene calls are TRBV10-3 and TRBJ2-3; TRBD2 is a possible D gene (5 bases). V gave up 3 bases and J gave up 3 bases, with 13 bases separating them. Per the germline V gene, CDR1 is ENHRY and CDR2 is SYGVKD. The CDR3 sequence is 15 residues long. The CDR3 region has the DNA TGTGCCATCAGTGACGTGGCGGGTGGTACAGATACGCAGTATTTT. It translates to CAISDVAGGTDTQYF.

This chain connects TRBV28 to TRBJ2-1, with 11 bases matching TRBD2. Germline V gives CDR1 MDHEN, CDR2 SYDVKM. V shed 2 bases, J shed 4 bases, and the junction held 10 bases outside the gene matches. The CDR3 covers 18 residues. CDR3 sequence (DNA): TGTGCCAGCAGTTTAAGGGGGTTAGCGGGAGGGATTTACAATGAGCAGTTCTTC. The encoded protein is CASSLRGLAGGIYNEQFF.

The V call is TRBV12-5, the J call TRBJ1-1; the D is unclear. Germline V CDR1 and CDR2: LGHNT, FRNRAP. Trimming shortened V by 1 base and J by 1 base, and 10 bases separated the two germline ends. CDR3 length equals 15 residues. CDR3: CASGLGSAGNTEAFF. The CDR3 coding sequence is TGTGCTAGTGGTTTGGGATCGGCAGGGAACACTGAAGCTTTCTTT.

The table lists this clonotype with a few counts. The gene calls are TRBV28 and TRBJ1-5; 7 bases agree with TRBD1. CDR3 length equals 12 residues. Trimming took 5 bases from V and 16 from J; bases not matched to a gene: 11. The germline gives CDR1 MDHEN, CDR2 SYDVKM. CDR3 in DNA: TGTGCCAGCAGTGAACCGGGACAGTCTATACATTTT. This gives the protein CASSEPGQSIHF.

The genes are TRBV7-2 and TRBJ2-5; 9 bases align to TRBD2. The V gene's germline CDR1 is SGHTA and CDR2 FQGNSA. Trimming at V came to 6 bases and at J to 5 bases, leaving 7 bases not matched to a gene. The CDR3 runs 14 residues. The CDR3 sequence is CASSSAGGGETQYF. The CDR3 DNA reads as TGTGCCAGCAGTTCAGCGGGAGGCGGGGAGACCCAGTACTTC.

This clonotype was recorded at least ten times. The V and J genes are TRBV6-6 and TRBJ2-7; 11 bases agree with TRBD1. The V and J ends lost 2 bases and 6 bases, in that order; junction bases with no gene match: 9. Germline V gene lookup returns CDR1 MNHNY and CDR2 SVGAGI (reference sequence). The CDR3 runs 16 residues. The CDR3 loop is CASSYHPGQGAGEQYF. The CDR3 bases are TGTGCCAGCAGTTACCATCCAGGACAGGGGGCCGGCGAGCAGTACTTC.

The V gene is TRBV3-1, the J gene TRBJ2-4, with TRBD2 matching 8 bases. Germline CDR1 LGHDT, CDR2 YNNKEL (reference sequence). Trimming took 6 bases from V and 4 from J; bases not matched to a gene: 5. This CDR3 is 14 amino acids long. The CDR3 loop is CASSTAGGKNIQYF. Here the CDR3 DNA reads TGTGCCAGCAGTACGGCGGGGGGAAAAAACATTCAGTACTTC. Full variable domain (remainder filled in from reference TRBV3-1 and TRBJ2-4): DTAVSQTPKYLVTQMGNDKSIKCEQNLGHDTMYWYKQDSKKFLKIMFSYNNKELIINETVPNRFSPKSPDKAHLNLHINSLELGDSAVYFCASSTAGGKNIQYFGAGTRLSVL.

The CDR3 DNA sequence: TGCTCAATACGGGGCAGGGGGTCCTACAATGAGCAGTTCTTC. Its protein product is CSIRGRGSYNEQFF. This chain uses TRBV20-1 with TRBJ2-1; 7 bases are a match to TRBD1. Per the germline V gene, CDR1 is DFQATT and CDR2 is SNEGSKA (reference sequence). The CDR3 runs 14 residues.

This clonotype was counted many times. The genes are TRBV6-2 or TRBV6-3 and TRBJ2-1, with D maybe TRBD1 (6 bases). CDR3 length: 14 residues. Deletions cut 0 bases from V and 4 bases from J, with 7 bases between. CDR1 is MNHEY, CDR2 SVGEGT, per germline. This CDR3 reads CASSYSTGYNEQFF. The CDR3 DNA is TGTGCCAGCAGTTACTCAACAGGGTACAATGAGCAGTTCTTC.

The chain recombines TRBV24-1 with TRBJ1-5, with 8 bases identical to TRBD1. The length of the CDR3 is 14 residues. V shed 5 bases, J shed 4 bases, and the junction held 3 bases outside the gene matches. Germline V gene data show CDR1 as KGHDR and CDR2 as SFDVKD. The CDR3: CATSATGGNQPQHF. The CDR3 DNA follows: TGTGCCACCAGTGCTACAGGGGGGAATCAGCCCCAGCATTTT.

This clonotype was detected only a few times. The CDR3 DNA reads as TGTGCCAGCAGCTTACGGAGTGCCTACGAGCAGTACTTC. The encoded protein is CASSLRSAYEQYF. V and J are TRBV7-9 and TRBJ2-7; D is unresolved. Trimming pared 2 bases from V and 2 bases from J, leaving 7 bases between. CDR1 SEHNR and CDR2 FQNEAQ come from the germline V gene (reference sequence). The CDR3 loop spans 13 amino acids.

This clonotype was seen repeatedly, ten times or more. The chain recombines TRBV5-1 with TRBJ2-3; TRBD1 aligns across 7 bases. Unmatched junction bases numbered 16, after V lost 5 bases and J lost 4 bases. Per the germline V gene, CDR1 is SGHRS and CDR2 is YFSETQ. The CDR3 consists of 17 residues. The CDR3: CASSSYKGASPADTQYF. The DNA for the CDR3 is TGCGCCAGCAGTTCTTACAAGGGGGCATCCCCGGCAGATACGCAGTATTTT.

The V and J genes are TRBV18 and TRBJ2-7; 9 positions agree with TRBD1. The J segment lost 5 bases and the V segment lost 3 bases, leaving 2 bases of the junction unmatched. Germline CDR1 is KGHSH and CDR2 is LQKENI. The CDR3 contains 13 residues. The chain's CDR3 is CASSPRDRDEQYF. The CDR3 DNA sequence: TGTGCCAGCTCACCCCGGGACAGGGACGAGCAGTACTTC.

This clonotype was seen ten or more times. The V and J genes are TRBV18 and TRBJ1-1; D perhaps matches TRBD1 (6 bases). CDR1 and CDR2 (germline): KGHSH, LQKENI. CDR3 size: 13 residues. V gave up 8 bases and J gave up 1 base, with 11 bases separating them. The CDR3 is CASSPTGNTEAFF. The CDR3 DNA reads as TGTGCCAGCAGCCCGACAGGGAACACTGAAGCTTTCTTT.

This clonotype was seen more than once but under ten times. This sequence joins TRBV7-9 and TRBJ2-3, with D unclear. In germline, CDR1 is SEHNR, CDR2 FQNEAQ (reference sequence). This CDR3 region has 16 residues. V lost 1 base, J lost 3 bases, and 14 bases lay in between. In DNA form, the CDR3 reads TGTGCCAGCAGCTTAGGGTGGCGGAAAGGAACAGATACGCAGTATTTT. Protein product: CASSLGWRKGTDTQYF.

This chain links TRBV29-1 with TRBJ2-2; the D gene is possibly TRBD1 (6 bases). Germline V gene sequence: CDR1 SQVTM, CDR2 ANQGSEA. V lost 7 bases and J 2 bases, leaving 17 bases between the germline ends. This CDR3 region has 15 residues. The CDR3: CSATPGQTNTGELFF. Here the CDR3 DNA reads TGCAGCGCGACCCCCGGACAGACCAACACCGGGGAGCTGTTTTTT.

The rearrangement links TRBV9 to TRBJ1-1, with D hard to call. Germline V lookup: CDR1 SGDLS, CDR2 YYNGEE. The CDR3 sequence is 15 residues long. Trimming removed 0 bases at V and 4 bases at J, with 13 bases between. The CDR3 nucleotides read TGTGCCAGCAGCGTAGGGGATTGGGGTGGCACTGAAGCTTTCTTT. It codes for CASSVGDWGGTEAFF.

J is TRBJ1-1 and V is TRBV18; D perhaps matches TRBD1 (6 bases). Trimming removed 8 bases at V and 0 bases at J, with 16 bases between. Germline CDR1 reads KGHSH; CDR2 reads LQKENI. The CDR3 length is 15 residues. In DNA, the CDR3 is TGTGCCAGCCCTTCAGGGGCAGGAATGAACACTGAAGCTTTCTTT. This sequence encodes CASPSGAGMNTEAFF.

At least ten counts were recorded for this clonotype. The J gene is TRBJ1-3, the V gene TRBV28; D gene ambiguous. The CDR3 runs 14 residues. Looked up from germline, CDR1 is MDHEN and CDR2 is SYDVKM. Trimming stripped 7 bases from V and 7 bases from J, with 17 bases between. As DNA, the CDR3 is TGTGCCAGCACCGTGGGGTCTCTGGACAACACCATATATTTT. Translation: CASTVGSLDNTIYF.

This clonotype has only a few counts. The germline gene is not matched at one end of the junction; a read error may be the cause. The CDR3 coding sequence is TGTGCTAGCAGCGCCAGAGGTACAGGGGAACCCACAGATACGCAGTATTTT. This codes for CASSARGTGEPTDTQYF. The chain has TRBV7-7 and TRBJ2-3, with TRBD1 matching over 7 bases. The length of the CDR3 is 17 residues. The germline V gene has CDR1 SSHAT and CDR2 FNYEAQ (reference sequence).

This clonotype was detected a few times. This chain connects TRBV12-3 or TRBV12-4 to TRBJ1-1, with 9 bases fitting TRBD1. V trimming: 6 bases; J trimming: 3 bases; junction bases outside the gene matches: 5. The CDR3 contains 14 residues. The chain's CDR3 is CASSRDRVDTEAFF. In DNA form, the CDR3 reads TGTGCCAGCAGCCGGGACAGGGTCGACACTGAAGCTTTCTTT.

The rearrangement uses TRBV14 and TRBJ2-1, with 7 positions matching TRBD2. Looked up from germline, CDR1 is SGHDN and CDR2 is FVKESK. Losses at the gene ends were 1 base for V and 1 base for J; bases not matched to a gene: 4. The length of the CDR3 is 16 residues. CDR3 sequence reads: CASSQGSGGSYNEQFF. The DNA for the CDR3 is TGTGCCAGCAGCCAAGGGTCCGGGGGGTCCTACAATGAGCAGTTCTTC.

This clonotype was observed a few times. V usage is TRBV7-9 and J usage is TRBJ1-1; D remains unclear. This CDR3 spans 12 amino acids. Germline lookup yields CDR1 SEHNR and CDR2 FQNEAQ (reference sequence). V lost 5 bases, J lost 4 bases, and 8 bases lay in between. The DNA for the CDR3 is TGTGCCAGCAGCGGGCTGGGCACTGAAGCTTTCTTT. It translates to CASSGLGTEAFF.